This is a list of T cell receptor beta chains from one sample in a study of a mutant IDH1 vaccine in newly diagnosed glioma. TCRdb keeps only in-frame clones here, not all; method: immunoSEQ multiplex PCR. The data contain about 62,000 clones, approximately 90% of them singletons. No antigen has been identified for these receptors. The specimen comprised PBMCs, sampled from a glioma patient whose treatment included an IDH1 peptide vaccine. All receptors come from a man aged 35-49 years with glioma. CDR3s include the opening cysteine and the closing phenylalanine or tryptophan. A D gene is named only where the DNA matches it firmly.

d_call: -
j_call: TRBJ1-4
cdr3_length: 16
v_call: TRBV5-1
cdr3_aa: CASSLAERGFNEKLFF
cdr3_nt: TGCGCCAGCAGCTTGGCCGAAAGGGGGTTTAATGAAAAACTGTTTTTT

d_call: -
j_call: TRBJ1-1
cdr3_length: 15
v_call: TRBV9
cdr3_aa: CASSVGPDMNTEAFF
cdr3_nt: TGTGCCAGCAGCGTAGGTCCGGACATGAACACTGAAGCTTTCTTT

d_call: -
j_call: TRBJ2-7
cdr3_length: 16
v_call: TRBV4-2
cdr3_aa: CASSYAPGLVNYEQYF
cdr3_nt: TGTGCCAGCAGCTACGCTCCGGGACTGGTGAATTACGAGCAGTACTTC

d_call: TRBD2
j_call: TRBJ2-3
cdr3_length: 15
v_call: TRBV6-1
cdr3_aa: CASSELAGGPDTQYF
cdr3_nt: TGTGCCAGCAGTGAACTAGCGGGAGGGCCAGATACGCAGTATTTT

d_call: TRBD1
j_call: TRBJ1-5
cdr3_length: 14
v_call: TRBV2
cdr3_aa: CASKADRGGQPQHF
cdr3_nt: TGTGCCAGCAAGGCCGACAGGGGGGGTCAGCCCCAGCATTTT

d_call: -
j_call: TRBJ1-5
cdr3_length: 16
v_call: TRBV2
cdr3_aa: CASSEAGGISNQPQHF
cdr3_nt: TGTGCCAGCAGTGAAGCGGGAGGCATTAGCAATCAGCCCCAGCATTTT

d_call: -
j_call: TRBJ2-5
cdr3_length: 13
v_call: TRBV19
cdr3_aa: CATSQALGETQYF
cdr3_nt: TGTGCCACCTCACAGGCCCTGGGTGAGACCCAGTACTTC

d_call: TRBD1
j_call: TRBJ1-2
cdr3_length: 16
v_call: TRBV6-5
cdr3_aa: CASSLGQGRPTYGYTF
cdr3_nt: TGTGCCAGCAGTTTGGGACAGGGGCGCCCTACCTATGGCTACACCTTC

d_call: TRBD1
j_call: TRBJ2-1
cdr3_length: 13
v_call: TRBV9
cdr3_aa: CASSWDRYNEQFF
cdr3_nt: TGTGCCAGCAGCTGGGACAGATACAATGAGCAGTTCTTC

d_call: -
j_call: TRBJ1-3
cdr3_length: 17
v_call: TRBV4-3
cdr3_aa: CASSQKIPGNSGNTIYF
cdr3_nt: TGCGCCAGCAGCCAAAAGATCCCCGGGAACTCTGGAAACACCATATATTTT

d_call: -
j_call: TRBJ2-1
cdr3_length: 14
v_call: TRBV4-2
cdr3_aa: CASSQDPRSNEQFF
cdr3_nt: TGTGCCAGCAGCCAAGACCCCCGGTCCAATGAGCAGTTCTTC

d_call: -
j_call: TRBJ1-1
cdr3_length: 13
v_call: TRBV10-3
cdr3_aa: CAISGGYNTEAFF
cdr3_nt: TGTGCCATCAGTGGGGGGTACAACACTGAAGCTTTCTTT

d_call: -
j_call: TRBJ2-3
cdr3_length: 17
v_call: TRBV28
cdr3_aa: CASSSLGGGDSTDTQYF
cdr3_nt: TGTGCCAGCAGTTCCCTTGGGGGTGGGGATAGCACAGATACGCAGTATTTT

d_call: TRBD2
j_call: TRBJ2-1
cdr3_length: 12
v_call: TRBV29-1
cdr3_aa: CSSGREGNEQFF
cdr3_nt: TGCAGCTCGGGGCGGGAGGGCAATGAGCAGTTCTTC

d_call: TRBD1
j_call: TRBJ2-3
cdr3_length: 15
v_call: TRBV5-1
cdr3_aa: CASSLRQGAGDTQYF
cdr3_nt: TGCGCCAGCAGCTTGCGACAGGGGGCTGGGGATACGCAGTATTTT

d_call: TRBD1
j_call: TRBJ1-1
cdr3_length: 15
v_call: TRBV28
cdr3_aa: CASSFRGLTDTEAFF
cdr3_nt: TGTGCCAGCAGTTTTAGGGGGCTAACGGACACTGAAGCTTTCTTT

d_call: -
j_call: TRBJ2-7
cdr3_length: 12
v_call: TRBV9
cdr3_aa: CASSVGDSRLYF
cdr3_nt: TGTGCCAGCAGCGTTGGGGACTCCCGGCTGTACTTC

d_call: -
j_call: TRBJ1-5
cdr3_length: 15
v_call: TRBV6-5
cdr3_aa: CASSYGIEGNQPQHF
cdr3_nt: TGTGCCAGCAGTTACGGAATTGAGGGCAATCAGCCCCAGCATTTT

d_call: TRBD2
j_call: TRBJ2-3
cdr3_length: 16
v_call: TRBV6-4
cdr3_aa: CASSDSTSGGADTQYF
cdr3_nt: TGTGCCAGCAGTGACTCGACTAGCGGGGGGGCAGATACGCAGTATTTT

d_call: -
j_call: TRBJ2-5
cdr3_length: 13
v_call: TRBV11-2
cdr3_aa: CASSDRDSPGQYF
cdr3_nt: TGTGCCAGCAGCGATAGGGACTCCCCCGGGCAGTACTTC

d_call: TRBD1
j_call: TRBJ2-2
cdr3_length: 15
v_call: TRBV28
cdr3_aa: CASKADREVTGELFF
cdr3_nt: TGTGCCAGCAAAGCGGACAGGGAGGTTACCGGGGAGCTGTTTTTT

d_call: -
j_call: TRBJ2-5
cdr3_length: 12
v_call: TRBV28
cdr3_aa: CASSYQLRTQYF
cdr3_nt: TGTGCCAGCAGCTACCAATTGAGGACCCAGTACTTC

d_call: -
j_call: TRBJ2-1
cdr3_length: 12
v_call: TRBV28
cdr3_aa: CASEGSYNEQFF
cdr3_nt: TGTGCCAGCGAGGGTTCCTACAATGAGCAGTTCTTC

d_call: TRBD2
j_call: TRBJ2-1
cdr3_length: 15
v_call: TRBV6-5
cdr3_aa: CASSWGLAGGVEQFF
cdr3_nt: TGTGCCAGCAGTTGGGGGCTAGCGGGAGGTGTTGAGCAGTTCTTC

d_call: -
j_call: TRBJ2-1
cdr3_length: 14
v_call: TRBV5-6
cdr3_aa: CASSFPALRNEQFF
cdr3_nt: TGTGCCAGCAGCTTCCCGGCTCTGAGGAATGAGCAGTTCTTC

d_call: TRBD1
j_call: TRBJ2-2
cdr3_length: 17
v_call: TRBV28
cdr3_aa: CASSFLTGPANTGELFF
cdr3_nt: TGTGCCAGCAGTTTCTTGACAGGGCCGGCGAACACCGGGGAGCTGTTTTTT

d_call: TRBD1
j_call: TRBJ2-7
cdr3_length: 15
v_call: TRBV6-5
cdr3_aa: CASSLPRGQAYEQYF
cdr3_nt: TGTGCCAGCAGCCTACCGAGGGGACAGGCCTACGAGCAGTACTTC

d_call: -
j_call: TRBJ2-7
cdr3_length: 14
v_call: TRBV10-3
cdr3_aa: CAISETGTRYEQYF
cdr3_nt: TGTGCCATCAGTGAGACTGGTACCCGCTACGAGCAGTACTTC

d_call: -
j_call: TRBJ2-1
cdr3_length: 16
v_call: TRBV4-1
cdr3_aa: CASSQDPASSYNEQFF
cdr3_nt: TGCGCCAGCAGCCAAGATCCAGCCAGCTCCTACAATGAGCAGTTCTTC

d_call: TRBD2
j_call: TRBJ2-1
cdr3_length: 15
v_call: TRBV11-2
cdr3_aa: CASSLLAGASGEQFF
cdr3_nt: TGTGCCAGCAGCTTACTAGCGGGGGCCTCGGGTGAGCAGTTCTTC

d_call: -
j_call: TRBJ1-3
cdr3_length: 14
v_call: TRBV4-1
cdr3_aa: CASKEVGTGNTIYF
cdr3_nt: TGCGCCAGCAAGGAAGTAGGGACTGGAAACACCATATATTTT

d_call: -
j_call: TRBJ2-1
cdr3_length: 16
v_call: TRBV28
cdr3_aa: CASSLEGRNSYNEQFF
cdr3_nt: TGTGCCAGCAGTTTAGAGGGCCGGAACTCCTACAATGAGCAGTTCTTC

d_call: TRBD1
j_call: TRBJ1-1
cdr3_length: 14
v_call: TRBV6-5
cdr3_aa: CASSPTARGKEAFF
cdr3_nt: TGTGCCAGCAGTCCCACGGCCAGGGGGAAAGAAGCTTTCTTT